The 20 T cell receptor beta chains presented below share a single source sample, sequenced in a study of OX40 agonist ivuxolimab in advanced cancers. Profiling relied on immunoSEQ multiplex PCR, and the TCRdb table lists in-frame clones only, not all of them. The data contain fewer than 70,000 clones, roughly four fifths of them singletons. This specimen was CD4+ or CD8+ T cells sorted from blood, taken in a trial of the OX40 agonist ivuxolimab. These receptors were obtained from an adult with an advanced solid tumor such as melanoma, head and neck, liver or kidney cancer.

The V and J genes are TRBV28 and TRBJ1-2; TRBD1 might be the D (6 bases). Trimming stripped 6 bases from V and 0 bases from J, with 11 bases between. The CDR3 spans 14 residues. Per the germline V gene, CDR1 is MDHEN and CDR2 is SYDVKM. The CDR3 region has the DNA TGTGCCAGCAGCCCGACAGGAACTAACTATGGCTACACCTTC. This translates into CASSPTGTNYGYTF.

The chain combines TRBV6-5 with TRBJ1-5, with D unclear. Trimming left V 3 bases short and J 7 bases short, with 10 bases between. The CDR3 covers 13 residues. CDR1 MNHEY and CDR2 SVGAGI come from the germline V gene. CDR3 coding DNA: TGTGCCAGCAGTTATTCTGGAATGCAGCCCCAGCATTTT. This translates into CASSYSGMQPQHF.

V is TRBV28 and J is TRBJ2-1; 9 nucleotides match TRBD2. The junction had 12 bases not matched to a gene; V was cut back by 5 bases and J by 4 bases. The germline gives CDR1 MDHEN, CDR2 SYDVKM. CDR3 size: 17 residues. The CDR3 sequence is CASSTRKSGGIYNEQFF. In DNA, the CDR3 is TGTGCCAGCAGTACGAGGAAGAGCGGGGGGATTTACAATGAGCAGTTCTTC.

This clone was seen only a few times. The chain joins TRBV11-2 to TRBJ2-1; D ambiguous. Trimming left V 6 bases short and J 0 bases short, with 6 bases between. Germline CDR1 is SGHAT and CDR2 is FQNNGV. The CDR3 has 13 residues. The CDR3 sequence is CASSPPSYNEQFF. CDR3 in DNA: TGTGCCAGCAGTCCGCCCTCCTACAATGAGCAGTTCTTC.

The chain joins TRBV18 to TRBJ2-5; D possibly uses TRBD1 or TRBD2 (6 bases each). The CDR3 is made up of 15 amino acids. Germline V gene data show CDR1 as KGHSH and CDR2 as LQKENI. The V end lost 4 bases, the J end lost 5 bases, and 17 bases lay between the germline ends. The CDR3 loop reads CASSQDVGGLETQYF. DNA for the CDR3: TGTGCCAGCTCACAGGACGTCGGGGGCCTGGAGACCCAGTACTTC.

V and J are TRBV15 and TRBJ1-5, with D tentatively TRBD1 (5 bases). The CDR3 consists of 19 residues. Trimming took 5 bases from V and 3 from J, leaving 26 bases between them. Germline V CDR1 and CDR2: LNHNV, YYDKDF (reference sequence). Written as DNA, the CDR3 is TGTGCCACCAGCTACCGAGGGGACTTCCGATCGAGATTCAATCAGCCCCAGCATTTT. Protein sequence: CATSYRGDFRSRFNQPQHF. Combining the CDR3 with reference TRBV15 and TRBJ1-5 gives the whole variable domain DAMVIQNPRYQVTQFGKPVTLSCSQTLNHNVMYWYQQKSSQAPKLLFHYYDKDFNNEADTPDNFQSRRPNTSFCFLDIRSPGLGDTAMYLCATSYRGDFRSRFNQPQHFGDGTRLSIL.

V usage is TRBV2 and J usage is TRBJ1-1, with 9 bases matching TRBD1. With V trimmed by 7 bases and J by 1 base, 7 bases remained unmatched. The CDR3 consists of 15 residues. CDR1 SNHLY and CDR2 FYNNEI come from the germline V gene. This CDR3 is CASTPQGAENTEAFF. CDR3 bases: TGTGCCAGCACCCCACAGGGGGCGGAGAACACTGAAGCTTTCTTT.

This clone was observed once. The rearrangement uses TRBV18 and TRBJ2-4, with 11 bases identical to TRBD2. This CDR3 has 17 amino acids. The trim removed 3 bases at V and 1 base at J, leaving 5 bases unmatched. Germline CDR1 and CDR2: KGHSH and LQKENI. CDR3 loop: CASSPTWTSGAKNIQYF. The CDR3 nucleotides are TGTGCCAGCTCACCTACCTGGACTAGCGGGGCCAAAAACATTCAGTACTTC. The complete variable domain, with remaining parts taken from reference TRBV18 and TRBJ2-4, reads NAGVMQNPRHLVRRRGQEARLRCSPMKGHSHVYWYRQLPEEGLKFMVYLQKENIIDESGMPKERFSAEFPKEGPSILRIQQVVRGDSAAYFCASSPTWTSGAKNIQYFGAGTRLSVL.

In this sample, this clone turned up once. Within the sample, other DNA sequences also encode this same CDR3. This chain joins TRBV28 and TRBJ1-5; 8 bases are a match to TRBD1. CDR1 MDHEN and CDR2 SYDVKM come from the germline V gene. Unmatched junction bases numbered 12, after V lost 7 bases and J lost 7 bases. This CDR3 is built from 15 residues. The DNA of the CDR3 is TGTGCCAGCATCCCGGGGACAGGATTCAGGCAGCCCCAGCATTTT. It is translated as CASIPGTGFRQPQHF.

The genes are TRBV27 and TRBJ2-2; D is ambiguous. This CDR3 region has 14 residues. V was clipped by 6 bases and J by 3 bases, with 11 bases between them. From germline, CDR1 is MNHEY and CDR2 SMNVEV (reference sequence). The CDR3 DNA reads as TGTGCCAGCAGGCCCTCCAGATACACCGGGGAGCTGTTTTTT. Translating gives CASRPSRYTGELFF.

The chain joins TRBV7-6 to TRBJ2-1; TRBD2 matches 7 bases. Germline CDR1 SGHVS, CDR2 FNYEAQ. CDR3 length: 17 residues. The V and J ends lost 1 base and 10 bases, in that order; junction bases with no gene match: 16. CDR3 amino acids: CASSLGRGSGIRGEQFF. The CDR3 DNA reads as TGTGCCAGCAGCTTAGGGCGGGGCAGCGGGATCCGGGGCGAGCAGTTCTTC.

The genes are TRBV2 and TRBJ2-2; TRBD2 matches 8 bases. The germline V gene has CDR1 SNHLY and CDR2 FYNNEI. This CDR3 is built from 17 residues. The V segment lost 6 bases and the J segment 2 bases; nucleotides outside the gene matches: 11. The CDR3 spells CASRRTSRQINTGELFF. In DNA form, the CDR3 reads TGTGCCAGCAGACGGACTAGCCGACAAATAAACACCGGGGAGCTGTTTTTT.

CDR3 nucleotides: TGTGCCAGCAGCTTGGAGCCGGTAGCGGGGAAGGGGTTCTTC. Encoded protein: CASSLEPVAGKGFF. J is TRBJ2-1 and V is TRBV5-5, with TRBD2 matching over 8 bases. The CDR3 loop spans 14 amino acids. Trimming cost V 0 bases and J 15 bases; bases outside gene matches: 11. CDR1 is SGHKS and CDR2 is YYEKEE in the germline V gene (reference sequence).

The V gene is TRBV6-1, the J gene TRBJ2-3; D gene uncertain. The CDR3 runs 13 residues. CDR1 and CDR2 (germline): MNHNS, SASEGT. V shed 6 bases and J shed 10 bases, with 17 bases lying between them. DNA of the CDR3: TGTGCCAGCAGACCACTTAGGACGGCCCCGCAGTATTTT. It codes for CASRPLRTAPQYF.

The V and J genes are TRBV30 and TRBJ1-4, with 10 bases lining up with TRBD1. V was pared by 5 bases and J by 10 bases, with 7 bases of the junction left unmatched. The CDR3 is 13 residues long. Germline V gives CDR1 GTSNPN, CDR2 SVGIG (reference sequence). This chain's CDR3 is CAWGTGEPGKLFF. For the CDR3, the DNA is TGTGCCTGGGGGACAGGGGAACCCGGAAAACTGTTTTTT.

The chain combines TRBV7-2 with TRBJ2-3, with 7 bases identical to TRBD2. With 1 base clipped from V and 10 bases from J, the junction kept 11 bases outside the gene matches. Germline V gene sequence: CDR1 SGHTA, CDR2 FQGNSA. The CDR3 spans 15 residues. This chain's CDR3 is CASSLVRERGSAQYF. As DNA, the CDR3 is TGTGCCAGCAGCTTAGTGCGGGAGCGGGGTAGTGCGCAGTATTTT.

The CDR3 nucleotides read TGTGCCAGCAGGAAAGGACCGGGACTCGAGACCCAGTACTTC. Encoded protein: CASRKGPGLETQYF. The V call is TRBV28, the J call TRBJ2-5; TRBD2 might be the D (6 bases). Germline V gene lookup returns CDR1 MDHEN and CDR2 SYDVKM. CDR3 size: 14 residues. V lost 6 bases, J lost 5 bases, and 16 bases lay in between.

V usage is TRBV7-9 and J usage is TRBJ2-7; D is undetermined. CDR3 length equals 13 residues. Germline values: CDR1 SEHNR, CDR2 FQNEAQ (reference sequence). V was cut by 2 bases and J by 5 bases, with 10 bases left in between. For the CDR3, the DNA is TGTGCCAGCAGCTTAATATCTGCCCACGAGCAGTACTTC. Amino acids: CASSLISAHEQYF. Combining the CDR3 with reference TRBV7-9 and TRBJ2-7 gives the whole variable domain DTGVSQNPRHKITKRGQNVTFRCDPISEHNRLYWYRQTLGQGPEFLTYFQNEAQLEKSRLLSDRFSAERPKGSFSTLEIQRTEQGDSAMYLCASSLISAHEQYFGPGTRLTVT.

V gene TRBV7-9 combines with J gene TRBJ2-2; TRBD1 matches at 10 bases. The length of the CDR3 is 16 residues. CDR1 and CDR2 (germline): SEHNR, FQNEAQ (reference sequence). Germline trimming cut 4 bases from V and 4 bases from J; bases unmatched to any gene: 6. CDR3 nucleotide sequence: TGTGCCAGCAGCTCGACAGGGGGCGCGTTCACCGGGGAGCTGTTTTTT. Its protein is CASSSTGGAFTGELFF.

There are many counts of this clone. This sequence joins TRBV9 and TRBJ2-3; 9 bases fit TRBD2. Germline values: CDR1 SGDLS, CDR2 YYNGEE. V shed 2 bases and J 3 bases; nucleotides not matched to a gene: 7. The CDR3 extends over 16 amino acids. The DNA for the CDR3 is TGTGCCAGCAGCGTCCGATCTAGCGGGACAACAGATACGCAGTATTTT. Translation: CASSVRSSGTTDTQYF.